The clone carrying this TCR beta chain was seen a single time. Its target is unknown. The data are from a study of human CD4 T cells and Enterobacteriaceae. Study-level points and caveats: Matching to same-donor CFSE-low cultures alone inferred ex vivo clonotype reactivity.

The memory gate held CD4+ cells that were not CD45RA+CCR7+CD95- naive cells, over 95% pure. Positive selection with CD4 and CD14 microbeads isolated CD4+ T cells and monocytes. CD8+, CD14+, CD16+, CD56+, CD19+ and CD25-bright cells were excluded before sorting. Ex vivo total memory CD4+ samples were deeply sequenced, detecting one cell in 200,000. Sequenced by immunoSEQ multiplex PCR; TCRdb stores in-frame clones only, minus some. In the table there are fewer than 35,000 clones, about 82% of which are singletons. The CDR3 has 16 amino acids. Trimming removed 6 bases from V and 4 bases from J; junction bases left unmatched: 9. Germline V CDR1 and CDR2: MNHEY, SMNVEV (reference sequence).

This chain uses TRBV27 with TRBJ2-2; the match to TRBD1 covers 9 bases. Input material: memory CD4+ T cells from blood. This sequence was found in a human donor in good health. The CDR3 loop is CASSYLMGQGTGELFF. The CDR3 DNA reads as TGTGCCAGCAGCTATCTTATGGGACAGGGCACCGGGGAGCTGTTTTTT.